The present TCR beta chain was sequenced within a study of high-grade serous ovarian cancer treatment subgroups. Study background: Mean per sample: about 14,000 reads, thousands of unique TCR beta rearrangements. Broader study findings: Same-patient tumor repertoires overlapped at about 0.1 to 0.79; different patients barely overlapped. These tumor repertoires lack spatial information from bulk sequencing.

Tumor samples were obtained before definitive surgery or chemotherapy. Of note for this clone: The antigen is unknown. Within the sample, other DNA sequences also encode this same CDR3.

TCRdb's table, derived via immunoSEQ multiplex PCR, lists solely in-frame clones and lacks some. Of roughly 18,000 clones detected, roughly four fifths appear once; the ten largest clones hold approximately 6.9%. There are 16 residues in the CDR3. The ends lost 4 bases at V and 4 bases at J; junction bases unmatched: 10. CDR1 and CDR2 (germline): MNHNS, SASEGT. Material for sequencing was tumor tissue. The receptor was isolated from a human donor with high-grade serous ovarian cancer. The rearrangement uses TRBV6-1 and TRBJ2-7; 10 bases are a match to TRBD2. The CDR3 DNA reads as TGTGCCAGCAGTGCGCTGCCCGGGACTAGCGCATACGAGCAGTACTTC. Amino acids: CASSALPGTSAYEQYF.